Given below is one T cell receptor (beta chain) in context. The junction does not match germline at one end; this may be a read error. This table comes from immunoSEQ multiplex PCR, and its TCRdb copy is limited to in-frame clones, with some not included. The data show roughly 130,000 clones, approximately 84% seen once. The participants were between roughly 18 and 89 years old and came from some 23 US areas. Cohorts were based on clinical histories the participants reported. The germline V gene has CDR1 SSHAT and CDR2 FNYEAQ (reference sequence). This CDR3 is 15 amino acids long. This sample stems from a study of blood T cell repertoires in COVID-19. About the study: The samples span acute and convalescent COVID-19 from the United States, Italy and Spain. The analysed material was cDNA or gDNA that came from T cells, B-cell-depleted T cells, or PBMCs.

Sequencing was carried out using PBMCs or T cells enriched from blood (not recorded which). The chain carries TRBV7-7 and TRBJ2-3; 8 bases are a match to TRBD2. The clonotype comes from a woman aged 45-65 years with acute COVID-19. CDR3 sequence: CASSPGLAYTDTQYF. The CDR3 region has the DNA TGTGCTAGCAGCCCAGGACTAGCCTACACAGATACGCAGTATTTT.